Listed below are T cell receptor beta chains from one sample, sequenced in a study of vaccination and CD4 T cells after COVID-19. Which antigens these TCRs recognize remains unknown. MiXCR, applied by TCRdb to the PCR reads, yields one record per CDR3 protein. The sample records about 10,000 distinct CDR3 sequences, just under 35% being singletons. The sample consisted of CD4+ T cells from blood, cultured in vitro. The receptors were gathered from a human donor in good health. Each CDR3 is given with its conserved first and last residue. D genes are given only for firm matches. Size tells how often a clone was seen (once, few, many) or the class of an expanded clone, and some rows leave it out.

v_gene: TRBV28; abundance: few; d_gene: TRBD1; j_gene: TRBJ1-6; CDR3aa: CASSFSTGGDSPLHF; CDR3nt: TGTGCCAGCAGTTTCTCCACAGGGGGCGATTCACCCCTCCACTTT
v_gene: TRBV7-8; abundance: few; d_gene: -; j_gene: TRBJ2-5; CDR3aa: CASSPLVRDQYF; CDR3nt: TGTGCCAGCAGCCCTTTGGTCCGGGACCAGTACTTC
v_gene: TRBV11-3; abundance: -; d_gene: -; j_gene: TRBJ2-1; CDR3aa: CASSTSNNNEQFF; CDR3nt: TGTGCCAGCAGCACCTCGAACAACAATGAGCAGTTCTTC
v_gene: TRBV29-1; abundance: -; d_gene: TRBD1; j_gene: TRBJ2-2; CDR3aa: CSVRQGANTGELFF; CDR3nt: TGCAGCGTCCGACAGGGGGCGAACACCGGGGAGCTGTTTTTT
v_gene: TRBV20-1; abundance: few; d_gene: TRBD1; j_gene: TRBJ2-7; CDR3aa: CSARGTGDYEQYF; CDR3nt: TGCAGTGCCCGGGGGACAGGGGACTACGAGCAGTACTTC
v_gene: TRBV6-1; abundance: -; d_gene: -; j_gene: TRBJ2-5; CDR3aa: CASSETTFEETQYF; CDR3nt: TGTGCCAGCAGCGAGACTACTTTCGAGGAGACCCAGTACTTC
v_gene: TRBV28; abundance: few; d_gene: -; j_gene: TRBJ1-5; CDR3aa: CAIKDGGNQPQHF; CDR3nt: TGTGCCATCAAGGACGGGGGCAATCAGCCCCAGCATTTT
v_gene: TRBV7-2; abundance: -; d_gene: -; j_gene: TRBJ1-5; CDR3aa: CASSLMGRDNQPQHF; CDR3nt: TGTGCCAGCAGCTTAATGGGGAGAGACAATCAGCCCCAGCATTTT
v_gene: TRBV7-2; abundance: few; d_gene: TRBD1; j_gene: TRBJ1-5; CDR3aa: CASSLEGGSNQPQHF; CDR3nt: TGTGCCAGCAGCTTAGAAGGGGGCAGCAATCAGCCCCAGCATTTT
v_gene: TRBV6-2/TRBV6-3; abundance: -; d_gene: -; j_gene: TRBJ2-3; CDR3aa: CASSPRGGADTQYF; CDR3nt: TGTGCCAGCAGTCCTCGCGGAGGTGCAGATACGCAGTATTTT
v_gene: TRBV20-1; abundance: -; d_gene: TRBD2; j_gene: TRBJ2-1; CDR3aa: CSAHTGTSGGPSYNEQFF; CDR3nt: TGCAGTGCTCACACCGGGACTAGCGGGGGACCATCCTACAATGAGCAGTTCTTC
v_gene: TRBV12-3/TRBV12-4; abundance: -; d_gene: TRBD1; j_gene: TRBJ1-5; CDR3aa: CASTWTGGNQPQHF; CDR3nt: TGTGCCAGCACCTGGACAGGGGGCAATCAGCCCCAGCATTTT
v_gene: TRBV2; abundance: few; d_gene: TRBD1; j_gene: TRBJ1-5; CDR3aa: CASSVGQGVVQPQHF; CDR3nt: TGTGCCAGCAGCGTAGGACAGGGGGTTGTTCAGCCCCAGCATTTT
v_gene: TRBV6-2/TRBV6-3; abundance: -; d_gene: -; j_gene: TRBJ2-2; CDR3aa: CASSPDTGELFF; CDR3nt: TGTGCCAGCAGCCCCGACACCGGGGAGCTGTTTTTT
v_gene: TRBV23-1; abundance: -; d_gene: -; j_gene: TRBJ2-1; CDR3aa: CASSQSPGNEQFF; CDR3nt: TGCGCCAGCAGTCAATCGCCGGGCAATGAGCAGTTCTTC
v_gene: TRBV20-1; abundance: once; d_gene: -; j_gene: TRBJ2-5; CDR3aa: CSAPSGMETQYF; CDR3nt: TGCAGTGCTCCGTCAGGGATGGAGACCCAGTACTTC
v_gene: TRBV20-1; abundance: -; d_gene: -; j_gene: TRBJ2-7; CDR3aa: CSARGLGEQYF; CDR3nt: TGCAGTGCCCGGGGGCTGGGCGAGCAGTACTTC
v_gene: TRBV29-1; abundance: -; d_gene: -; j_gene: TRBJ1-1; CDR3aa: CSPGGDTEAFF; CDR3nt: TGCAGCCCCGGGGGCGACACTGAAGCTTTCTTT
v_gene: TRBV6-1; abundance: -; d_gene: -; j_gene: TRBJ1-2; CDR3aa: CASTGDFYGYTF; CDR3nt: TGTGCCAGCACTGGGGACTTCTATGGCTACACCTTC
v_gene: TRBV6-2/TRBV6-3; abundance: once; d_gene: -; j_gene: TRBJ2-3; CDR3aa: CASSPGTYQPTDTQYF; CDR3nt: TGTGCCAGCAGTCCCGGGACTTACCAACCCACAGATACGCAGTATTTT
v_gene: TRBV19; abundance: -; d_gene: -; j_gene: TRBJ2-1; CDR3aa: CASSQEGGWQFF; CDR3nt: TGTGCCAGTAGTCAAGAGGGGGGATGGCAGTTCTTC
v_gene: TRBV19; abundance: few; d_gene: TRBD1; j_gene: TRBJ1-2; CDR3aa: CASSVGRPRTGGTYGYTF; CDR3nt: TGTGCCAGTAGTGTGGGACGACCCCGGACAGGGGGAACCTATGGCTACACCTTC
v_gene: TRBV18; abundance: -; d_gene: TRBD1; j_gene: TRBJ1-5; CDR3aa: CASSSNLAGGMGQPQHF; CDR3nt: TGTGCCAGCTCATCCAACTTGGCAGGGGGCATGGGGCAGCCCCAGCATTTT
v_gene: TRBV5-4; abundance: -; d_gene: -; j_gene: TRBJ1-2; CDR3aa: CASSLEDYGYTF; CDR3nt: TGTGCCAGCAGCTTAGAAGACTATGGCTACACCTTC
v_gene: TRBV7-3; abundance: -; d_gene: TRBD1; j_gene: TRBJ2-1; CDR3aa: CASSLASGQGHEQFF; CDR3nt: TGTGCCAGCAGCTTAGCCTCCGGACAGGGTCATGAGCAGTTCTTC
v_gene: TRBV6-2/TRBV6-3; abundance: few; d_gene: -; j_gene: TRBJ2-2; CDR3aa: CASKLARTNTGELFF; CDR3nt: TGTGCCAGCAAGCTGGCGAGAACGAACACCGGGGAGCTGTTTTTT
v_gene: TRBV11-2; abundance: -; d_gene: TRBD2; j_gene: TRBJ2-5; CDR3aa: CASSVVAGSKETQYF; CDR3nt: TGTGCCAGCAGCGTAGTAGCGGGATCCAAAGAGACCCAGTACTTC
v_gene: TRBV20-1; abundance: few; d_gene: TRBD1; j_gene: TRBJ1-5; CDR3aa: CSAGDREQPQHF; CDR3nt: TGCAGTGCGGGGGACAGGGAACAGCCCCAGCATTTT
v_gene: TRBV10-3; abundance: -; d_gene: -; j_gene: TRBJ2-5; CDR3aa: CAISESRENRAEEETQYF; CDR3nt: TGTGCCATCAGTGAGTCGAGGGAAAACAGGGCAGAAGAAGAGACCCAGTACTTC
v_gene: TRBV7-9; abundance: -; d_gene: -; j_gene: TRBJ2-7; CDR3aa: CASSSTDRTPYEQYF; CDR3nt: TGTGCCAGCAGCTCGACCGACAGGACCCCCTACGAGCAGTACTTC
v_gene: TRBV6-1; abundance: -; d_gene: -; j_gene: TRBJ1-2; CDR3aa: CASSQVTGGYTF; CDR3nt: TGTGCCAGCAGCCAGGTCACGGGGGGCTACACCTTC
v_gene: TRBV20-1; abundance: -; d_gene: -; j_gene: TRBJ2-1; CDR3aa: CSARDLRSDEQFF; CDR3nt: TGCAGTGCTAGAGATCTGAGGAGTGATGAGCAGTTCTTC